Following are 3 T cell receptor beta chains from one sample sequenced in a study of cytomegalovirus exposure and HLA in healthy donors. Both 60 Vbeta primers and 13 Jbeta primers went into the PCR. Generated by immunoSEQ multiplex PCR, the TCRdb table keeps only in-frame clones and is missing some. The sample carries more than 150,000 clones, around 80% recorded once. The specimen was PBMCs. These receptors all come from a girl aged 5 to 17 in good health and CMV-seropositive.

V gene TRBV6-5 combines with J gene TRBJ1-2, with 8 nucleotides matching TRBD1. The V gene's germline CDR1 is MNHEY and CDR2 SVGAGI. Trimming cost V 6 bases and J 7 bases; bases outside gene matches: 7. CDR3 length: 13 residues. The CDR3 loop is CASRAGGIGGYTF. In DNA, the CDR3 is TGTGCCAGCAGGGCAGGGGGCATTGGTGGCTACACCTTC.

The chain employs TRBV6-4 and TRBJ1-5, with TRBD1 identical over 7 bases. Germline V gene data show CDR1 as MRHNA and CDR2 as SNTAGT. V lost 2 bases and J lost 7; bases outside the gene matches: 2. This CDR3 has 13 residues. The CDR3 is CASSDRQGQPQHF. DNA for the CDR3: TGTGCCAGCAGTGACCGACAGGGCCAGCCCCAGCATTTT.

V gene TRBV6-5 combines with J gene TRBJ2-4; possibly TRBD2 for D (5 bases). Germline-derived CDR1 and CDR2 are MNHEY and SVGAGI. CDR3 size: 13 residues. Trimming removed 8 bases from V and 1 base from J, with 9 bases in between. The CDR3 DNA is TGTGCCAGCGCGAGGGCGGCCAAAAACATTCAGTACTTC. This encodes CASARAAKNIQYF.